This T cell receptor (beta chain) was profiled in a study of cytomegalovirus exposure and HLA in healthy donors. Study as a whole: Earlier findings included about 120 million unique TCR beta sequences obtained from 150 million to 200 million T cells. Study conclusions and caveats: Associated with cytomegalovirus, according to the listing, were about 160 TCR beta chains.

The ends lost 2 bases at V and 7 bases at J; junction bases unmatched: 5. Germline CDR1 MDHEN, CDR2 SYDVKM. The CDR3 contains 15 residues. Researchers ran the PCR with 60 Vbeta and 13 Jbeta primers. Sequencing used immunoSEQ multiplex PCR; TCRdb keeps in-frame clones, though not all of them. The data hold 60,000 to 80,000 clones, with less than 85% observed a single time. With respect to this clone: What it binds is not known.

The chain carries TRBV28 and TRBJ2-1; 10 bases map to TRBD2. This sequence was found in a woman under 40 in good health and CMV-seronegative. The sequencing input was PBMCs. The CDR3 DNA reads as TGTGCCAGCAGTTTACTCCTAGCGGGAGAAAATGAGCAGTTCTTC. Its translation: CASSLLLAGENEQFF.